The 14 T cell receptor beta chains presented below share a single source sample, sequenced in a study of blood T cell repertoires in COVID-19 (dated by TCRdb to 2020 to 2022). The library was prepared using the immunoSEQ multiplex PCR assay. Held by TCRdb, this immuneACCESS table contains in-frame sequences only and omits some clones. Under half of the omission traces to an unresolved V gene where checked; the cause of the rest is unknown. This sample has more than 140,000 clones in its table, and roughly 82% of those were observed once. The ten largest clonotypes hold about 7.8% of the sample. Sequenced: peripheral blood. The receptors here all came from a woman between 50 and 59 years old in a cohort sampled during active or convalescent COVID-19.

The V gene is TRBV5-1, the J gene TRBJ1-1, with D perhaps TRBD1 (5 bases). V was shortened by 1 base and J by 6 bases, with 10 bases between the two germline ends. Looked up from germline, CDR1 is SGHRS and CDR2 is YFSETQ. This CDR3 region has 13 residues. CDR3 nucleotides: TGCGCCAGCAGCTTGTTCCAGGGCTCTGAAGCTTTCTTT. Translated, it gives CASSLFQGSEAFF.

The chain has TRBV19 and TRBJ1-4; D is possibly TRBD1 (5 bases). CDR3 length: 15 residues. Deletions cut 2 bases from V and 8 bases from J, with 15 bases between. From germline, CDR1 is LNHDA and CDR2 SQIVND (reference sequence). The CDR3 sequence: CASSIQRGVREKLFF. CDR3 in DNA: TGTGCCAGTAGTATACAGCGGGGGGTTAGAGAAAAACTGTTTTTT. Full variable domain (outside the CDR3, taken from reference TRBV19 and TRBJ1-4): DGGITQSPKYLFRKEGQNVTLSCEQNLNHDAMYWYRQDPGQGLRLIYYSQIVNDFQKGDIAEGYSVSREKKESFPLTVTSAQKNPTAFYLCASSIQRGVREKLFFGSGTQLSVL.

The chain employs TRBV7-9 and TRBJ2-7; a possible D gene is TRBD2 (6 bases). Trimming removed 1 base at V and 2 bases at J, with 9 bases between. The CDR3 is 14 residues long. Germline-derived CDR1 and CDR2 are SEHNR and FQNEAQ (reference sequence). In DNA, the CDR3 is TGTGCCAGCAGCTTAGACCCTAGCGCCTACGAGCAGTACTTC. Amino acid sequence: CASSLDPSAYEQYF.

This clone was seen a handful of times. This chain links TRBV29-1 with TRBJ1-4, with no clear D. The CDR3 is 13 amino acids. Trimming took 4 bases from V and 2 from J, leaving 8 bases between them. Germline V gene lookup returns CDR1 SQVTM and CDR2 ANQGSEA. The CDR3 DNA sequence: TGCAGCGTTGGGGCAGATACTAATGAAAAACTGTTTTTT. Translation gives CSVGADTNEKLFF.

The V gene is TRBV3-1 (or the pseudogene TRBV3-2), the J gene TRBJ2-7; maybe TRBD2 (6 bases). The CDR3 length is 13 residues. The germline V and J ends were trimmed by 3 bases and 1 base, with 7 bases remaining between them. Germline values: CDR1 LGHDT, CDR2 YNNKEL (reference sequence). The CDR3 nucleotides are TGTGCCAGCAGCCAGGAGGGTTCCTACGAGCAGTACTTC. Protein sequence: CASSQEGSYEQYF.

The J gene is TRBJ1-6, the V gene TRBV9; D is ambiguous. Germline-derived CDR1 and CDR2 are SGDLS and YYNGEE. CDR3 length: 17 amino acids. The V end lost 4 bases, the J end lost 2 bases, and 16 bases lay between the germline ends. CDR3 loop: CASSPEGGPTYNSPLHF. CDR3 nucleotides: TGTGCCAGCAGCCCGGAGGGAGGCCCCACCTATAATTCACCCCTCCACTTT.

The rearrangement joins TRBV30 to TRBJ2-7; D is undetermined. The germline V gene has CDR1 GTSNPN and CDR2 SVGIG (reference sequence). Trimming cost V 0 bases and J 0 bases, with 12 bases left between them. The CDR3 runs to 15 residues. The CDR3 spells CAWSVYAISSYEQYF. The CDR3 DNA is TGTGCCTGGAGTGTATATGCAATTAGCTCCTACGAGCAGTACTTC.

The chain has TRBV19 and TRBJ2-3; D is ambiguous. Germline V lookup: CDR1 LNHDA, CDR2 SQIVND (reference sequence). The CDR3 is 13 amino acids. Trimming pared 2 bases from V and 4 bases from J, leaving 7 bases between. CDR3 amino acids: CASSISRADTQYF. The CDR3 DNA sequence: TGTGCCAGTAGTATAAGTCGAGCAGATACGCAGTATTTT.

The chain carries TRBV5-1 and TRBJ2-1, with TRBD1 matching over 8 bases. The junction had 2 bases not matched to a gene; V was cut back by 0 bases and J by 0 bases. This CDR3 contains 16 residues. CDR1 and CDR2 (germline): SGHRS, YFSETQ. CDR3 nucleotides: TGCGCCAGCAGCTTGGATCAGGGGGCCTCCTACAATGAGCAGTTCTTC. Residues: CASSLDQGASYNEQFF.

The V gene is TRBV13, the J gene TRBJ1-1; 8 bases are shared with TRBD1. Germline V CDR1 and CDR2: PRHDT, FYEKMQ (reference sequence). V lost 5 bases, J lost 5 bases, and 13 bases stayed unmatched. The CDR3 totals 16 residues. CDR3 protein: CASSPRAGGFRTEAFF. Written as DNA, the CDR3 is TGTGCCAGCAGCCCCCGGGCAGGGGGCTTTCGGACTGAAGCTTTCTTT.

The chain carries TRBV19 and TRBJ1-4; the D gene is possibly TRBD1 (6 bases). The CDR3 extends over 16 amino acids. CDR1 and CDR2 (germline): LNHDA, SQIVND (reference sequence). Trimming removed 5 bases from V and 6 bases from J, with 19 bases in between. CDR3 in DNA: TGTGCCAGTAGTGCCTCCGCACAGGGATTGGATGAAAAACTGTTTTTT. Protein sequence: CASSASAQGLDEKLFF.

The chain carries TRBV6-4 and TRBJ1-1; 12 positions agree with TRBD1. V was pared by 7 bases and J by 8 bases, with 11 bases of the junction left unmatched. From germline, CDR1 is MRHNA and CDR2 SNTAGT. This CDR3 is built from 15 residues. The DNA for the CDR3 is TGTGCCAGCACGTTTCCCCGGGACAGGGGGCAGGAAGCTTTCTTT. Protein sequence: CASTFPRDRGQEAFF.

This clone was recorded at least ten times. The rearrangement links TRBV19 to TRBJ2-6; a weak D match, TRBD1 (5 bases). The length of the CDR3 is 15 residues. From germline, CDR1 is LNHDA and CDR2 SQIVND (reference sequence). Trimming pared 6 bases from V and 0 bases from J, leaving 9 bases between. CDR3 in DNA: TGTGCCAGTAGGCAACAGGTCTCTGGGGCCAACGTCCTGACTTTC. It yields the protein CASRQQVSGANVLTF.

This clone came up many times. In DNA form, the CDR3 reads TGTGCCAGTAGTAGGTCGGAGCTCTATGGCTACACCTTC. Residues: CASSRSELYGYTF. The V call is TRBV19, the J call TRBJ1-2; D call uncertain. V dropped 4 bases and J dropped 4 bases, with 10 bases sitting between them. CDR1 is LNHDA and CDR2 is SQIVND in the germline V gene (reference sequence). This CDR3 contains 13 residues. The full variable domain, completed using reference TRBV19 and TRBJ1-2, is DGGITQSPKYLFRKEGQNVTLSCEQNLNHDAMYWYRQDPGQGLRLIYYSQIVNDFQKGDIAEGYSVSREKKESFPLTVTSAQKNPTAFYLCASSRSELYGYTFGSGTRLTVV.